This T cell receptor (beta chain) was sequenced in a study of blood T cell repertoires in COVID-19. In the study's own analysis: Quantification of nucleated cells was approximated via reference gene primer amplification. This table comes from immunoSEQ multiplex PCR, and its TCRdb copy is limited to in-frame clones, with some not included. The D gene and trimming were derived from the DNA, and the V and J assignments and clone size from that table. Counted here are some 150,000 clones, around 88% occurring once; the ten biggest clones make up 3.6%. Trimming stripped 3 bases from V and 0 bases from J, with 3 bases between. The CDR3 has 13 residues.

The V gene is TRBV12-3 or TRBV12-4, the J gene TRBJ1-3, with D hard to call. The receptor was derived from a woman between 45 and 60 years old in a cohort exposed to, infected with or recovered from COVID-19 (not recorded which). Sequenced: PBMCs or T cells enriched from blood (not recorded which). The CDR3 DNA reads as TGTGCCAGCAGTTTCTCCTCTGGAAACACCATATATTTT. Protein: CASSFSSGNTIYF.